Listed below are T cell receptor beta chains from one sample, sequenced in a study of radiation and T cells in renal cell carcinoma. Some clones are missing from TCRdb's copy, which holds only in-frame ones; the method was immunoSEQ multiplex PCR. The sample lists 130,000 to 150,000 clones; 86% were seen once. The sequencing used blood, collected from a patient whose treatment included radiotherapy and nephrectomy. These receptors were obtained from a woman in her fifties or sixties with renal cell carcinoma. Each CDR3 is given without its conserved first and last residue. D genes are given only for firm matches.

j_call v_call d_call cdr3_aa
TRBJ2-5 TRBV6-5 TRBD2 ASSYLGLAGEDQY
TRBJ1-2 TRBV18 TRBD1 ASSPRTGEDYGYT
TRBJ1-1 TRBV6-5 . ASSYSRNENTEAF
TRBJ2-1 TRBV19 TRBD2 ASSPGLAMGEQF
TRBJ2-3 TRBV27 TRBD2 ASRTSGVLYPDTQY
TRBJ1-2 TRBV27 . ASSLRANYGYT
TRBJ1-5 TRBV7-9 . ASSLNSNQPQH
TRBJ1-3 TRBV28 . ASSPGQGLVGNTIY
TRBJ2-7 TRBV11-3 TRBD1 ASSLGGTGYEQY
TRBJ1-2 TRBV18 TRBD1 ASSPPGGGGVYGYT
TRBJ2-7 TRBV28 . ASREGPGVEQY
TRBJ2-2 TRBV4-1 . ASSKGARGGTGELF
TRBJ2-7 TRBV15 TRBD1 ATSGYRTGGYEQY
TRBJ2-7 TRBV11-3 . APPGCEQY
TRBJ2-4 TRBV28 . ASRGAPPKNIQY
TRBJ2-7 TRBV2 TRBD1 ASSKGAIYEQY
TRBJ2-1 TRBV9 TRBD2 ASSPGTTHNEQF
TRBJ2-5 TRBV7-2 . ASSLGSPGGRETQY
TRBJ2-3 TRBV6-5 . ASSYSGRSTDTQY
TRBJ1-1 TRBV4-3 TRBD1 ASSQSLLGQTEAF
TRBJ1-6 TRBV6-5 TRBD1 ASSYAGGDSPLH
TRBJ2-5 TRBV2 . ASSGGALQETQY
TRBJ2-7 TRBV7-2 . ASSLETLNYEQY
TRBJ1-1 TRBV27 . ASSSHMNTEAF
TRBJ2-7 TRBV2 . ASTPGQPYEQY
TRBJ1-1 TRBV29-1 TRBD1 SVGLSGRGYELVSEAF
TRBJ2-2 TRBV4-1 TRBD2 ASSQVPGLAENTGELF
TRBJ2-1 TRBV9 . ASSVGLETSYNEQF
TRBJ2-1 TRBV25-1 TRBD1 ASRTGFRYNEQF
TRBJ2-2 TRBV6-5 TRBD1 ATQPGQGAGELF
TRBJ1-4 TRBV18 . ASSPPIRATNEKLF
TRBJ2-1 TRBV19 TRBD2 AAAGGVTYNEQF
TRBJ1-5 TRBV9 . ASSGDPSGNQPQH
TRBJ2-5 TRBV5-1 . ASSPSGGQETQY
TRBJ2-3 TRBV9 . ASSSTRGTQY
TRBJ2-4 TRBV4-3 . ASSQDRLPAKNIQY
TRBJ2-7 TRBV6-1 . ASCQVYEQY
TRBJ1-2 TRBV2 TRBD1 ASRATGEYGYT
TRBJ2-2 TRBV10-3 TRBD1 ATKSLGQFGIGELF
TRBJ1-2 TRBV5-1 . ASSDQPSGYT
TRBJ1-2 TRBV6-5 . ASSYSGGGYT
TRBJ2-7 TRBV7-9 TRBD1 ASSLDRVNEQY
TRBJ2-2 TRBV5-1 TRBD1 ASSLGPGQSNTGELF
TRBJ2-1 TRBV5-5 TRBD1 ASSGTGVRIDEQF
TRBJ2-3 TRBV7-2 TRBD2 ASSLADGGGYTQY
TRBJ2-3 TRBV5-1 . ASAGGFDVDTQY
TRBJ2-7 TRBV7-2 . ASSPSTGKSSYEQY
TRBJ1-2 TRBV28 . ASSLWEGARGYT
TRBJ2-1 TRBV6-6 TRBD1 ASSYSLRQGRMF
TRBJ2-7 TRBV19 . ASSRWQLSGYEQY
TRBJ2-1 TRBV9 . ASSVAGGKRVNEQF
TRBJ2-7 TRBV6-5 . ASSLRTSIYEQY
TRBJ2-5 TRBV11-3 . ASSLGDGRRRARPQETQY